The clone carrying this TCR beta chain has a handful of counts. All of the donors were Caucasians in good health. The germline V gene encodes CDR1 LGHDT and CDR2 YNNKEL (reference sequence). Trimming cost V 2 bases and J 2 bases, with 13 bases left between them. CDR3 length: 15 amino acids. This sample is drawn from a study of identical twins. TCRdb re-called the 5' RACE reads through MiXCR, storing one row per CDR3 protein. In the table there are 650,000 to 750,000 distinct CDR3 sequences, about 20% of which are singletons. These data were also reused for a study on T cells expressing NK-cell markers. Per that paper: Seven of the eight sequenced donors were classified as HCMV-seropositive, and one was classified as seronegative.

This chain links TRBV3-1 with TRBJ2-7; D not resolved. The TCR comes from a young woman in good health. Source material: PBMCs. The CDR3 bases are TGTGCCAGCAGCCAACGTCCGATTGGGCCCTACGAGCAGTACTTC. Amino acids: CASSQRPIGPYEQYF.